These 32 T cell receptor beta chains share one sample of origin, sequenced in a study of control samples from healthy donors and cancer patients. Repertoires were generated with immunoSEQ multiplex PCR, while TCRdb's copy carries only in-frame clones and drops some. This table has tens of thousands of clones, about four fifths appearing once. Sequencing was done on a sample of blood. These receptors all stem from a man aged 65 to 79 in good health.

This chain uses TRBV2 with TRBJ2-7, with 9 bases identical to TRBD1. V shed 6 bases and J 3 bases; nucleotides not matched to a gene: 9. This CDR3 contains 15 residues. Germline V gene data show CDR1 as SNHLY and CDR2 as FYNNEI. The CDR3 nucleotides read TGTGCCAGCAGGGAGGGACAGGGACTTGGCTACGAGCAGTACTTC. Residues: CASREGQGLGYEQYF.

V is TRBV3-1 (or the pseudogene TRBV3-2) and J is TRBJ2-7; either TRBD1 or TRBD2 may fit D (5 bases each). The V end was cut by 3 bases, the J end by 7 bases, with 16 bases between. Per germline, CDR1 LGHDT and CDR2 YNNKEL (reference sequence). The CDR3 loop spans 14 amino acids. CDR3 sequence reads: CASSHADAWGEQYF. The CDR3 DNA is TGTGCCAGCAGCCATGCGGACGCCTGGGGGGAGCAGTACTTC.

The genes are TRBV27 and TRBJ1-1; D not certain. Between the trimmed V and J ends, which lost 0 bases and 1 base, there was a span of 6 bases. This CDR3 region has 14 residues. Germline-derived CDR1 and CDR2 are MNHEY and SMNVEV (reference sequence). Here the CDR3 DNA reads TGTGCCAGCAGTTTATCGGGCGCGAACACTGAAGCTTTCTTT. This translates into CASSLSGANTEAFF.

CDR3 coding DNA: TGTGCCAGCAGCCCCGTAGGGTTGAGAAATGAGCAGTTCTTC. The encoded protein is CASSPVGLRNEQFF. J is TRBJ2-1 and V is TRBV11-3, with unresolved D. This CDR3 spans 14 amino acids. Trimming pared 5 bases from V and 7 bases from J, leaving 15 bases between. The germline V gene encodes CDR1 SGHNT and CDR2 YENEEA.

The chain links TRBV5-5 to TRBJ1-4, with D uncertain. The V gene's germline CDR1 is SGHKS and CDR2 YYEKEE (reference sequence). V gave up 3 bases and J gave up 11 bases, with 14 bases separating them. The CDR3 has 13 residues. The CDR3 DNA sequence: TGTGCCAGCAGCTCAGGACCGGAGAACAAACTGTTTTTT. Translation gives CASSSGPENKLFF.

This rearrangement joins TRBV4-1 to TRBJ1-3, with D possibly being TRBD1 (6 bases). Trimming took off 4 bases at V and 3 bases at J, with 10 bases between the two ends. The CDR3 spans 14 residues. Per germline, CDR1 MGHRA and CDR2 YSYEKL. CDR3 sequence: CASSLGTYGNTIYF. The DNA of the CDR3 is TGCGCCAGCAGCCTTGGGACATATGGAAACACCATATATTTT.

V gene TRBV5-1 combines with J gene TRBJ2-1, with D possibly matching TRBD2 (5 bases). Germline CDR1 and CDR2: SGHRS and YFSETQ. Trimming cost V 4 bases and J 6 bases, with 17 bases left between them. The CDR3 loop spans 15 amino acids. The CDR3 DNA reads TGCGCCAGCAGCGAACAGCCTGGAGGTACCAATGAGCAGTTCTTC. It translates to CASSEQPGGTNEQFF.

The CDR3 sequence is CSVVQGGAEAFF. CDR3 DNA: TGCAGCGTTGTTCAAGGGGGGGCTGAAGCTTTCTTT. The rearrangement uses TRBV29-1 and TRBJ1-1; possible D gene TRBD1, 6 bases. In germline, CDR1 is SQVTM, CDR2 ANQGSEA. This CDR3 contains 12 residues. V was cut by 4 bases and J by 6 bases, with 12 bases left in between.

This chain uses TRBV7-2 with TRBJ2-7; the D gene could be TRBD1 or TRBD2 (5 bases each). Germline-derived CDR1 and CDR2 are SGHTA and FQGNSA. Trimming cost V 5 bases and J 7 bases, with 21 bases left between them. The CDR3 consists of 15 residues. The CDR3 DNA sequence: TGTGCCAGCAGCCAACTCGGGGCAGCGCAGCCGGAGCAGTACTTC. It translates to CASSQLGAAQPEQYF. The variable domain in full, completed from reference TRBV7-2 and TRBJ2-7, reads GAGVSQSPSNKVTEKGKDVELRCDPISGHTALYWYRQSLGQGLEFLIYFQGNSAPDKSGLPSDRFSAERTGGSVSTLTIQRTQQEDSAVYLCASSQLGAAQPEQYFGPGTRLTVT.

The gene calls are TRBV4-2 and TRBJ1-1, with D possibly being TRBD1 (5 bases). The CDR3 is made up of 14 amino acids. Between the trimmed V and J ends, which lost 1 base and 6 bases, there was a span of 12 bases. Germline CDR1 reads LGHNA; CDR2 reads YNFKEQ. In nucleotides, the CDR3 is TGTGCCAGCAGCCAAGGGTATGGGGGGTCTGAAGCTTTCTTT. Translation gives CASSQGYGGSEAFF.

CDR3 amino acids: CATSDSLRDRGEQYF. The CDR3 DNA reads TGTGCCACCAGTGATTCCCTCCGGGACAGGGGTGAGCAGTACTTC. The rearrangement joins TRBV24-1 to TRBJ2-7, with TRBD1 identical over 10 bases. The CDR3 contains 15 residues. The V segment lost 2 bases and the J segment 7 bases; nucleotides outside the gene matches: 7. From germline, CDR1 is KGHDR and CDR2 SFDVKD.

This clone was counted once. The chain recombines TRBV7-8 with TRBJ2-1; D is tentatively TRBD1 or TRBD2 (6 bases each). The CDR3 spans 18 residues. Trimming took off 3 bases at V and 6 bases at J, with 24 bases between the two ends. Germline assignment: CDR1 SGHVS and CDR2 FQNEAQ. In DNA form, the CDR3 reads TGTGCCAGCAGCTTCCGGGGGCGATCCAGACAACACGGCAATGAGCAGTTCTTC. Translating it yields CASSFRGRSRQHGNEQFF.

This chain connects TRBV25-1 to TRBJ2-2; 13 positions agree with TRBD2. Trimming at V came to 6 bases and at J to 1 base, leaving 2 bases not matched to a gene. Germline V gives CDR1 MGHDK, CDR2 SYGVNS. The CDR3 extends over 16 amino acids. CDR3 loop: CASSGTSGMNTGELFF. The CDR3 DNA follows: TGTGCCAGCAGCGGGACTAGCGGGATGAACACCGGGGAGCTGTTTTTT.

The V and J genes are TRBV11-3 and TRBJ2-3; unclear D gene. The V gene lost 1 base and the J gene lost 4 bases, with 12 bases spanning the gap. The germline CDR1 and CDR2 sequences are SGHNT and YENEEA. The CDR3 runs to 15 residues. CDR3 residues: CASSLAAYGADTQYF. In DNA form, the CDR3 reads TGTGCCAGCAGCTTAGCGGCCTATGGGGCAGATACGCAGTATTTT.

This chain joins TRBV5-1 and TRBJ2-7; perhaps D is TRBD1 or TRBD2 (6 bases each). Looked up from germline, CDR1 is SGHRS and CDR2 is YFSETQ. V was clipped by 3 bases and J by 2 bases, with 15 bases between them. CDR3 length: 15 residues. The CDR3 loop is CASSSLGGPPYEQYF. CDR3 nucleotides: TGCGCCAGCAGCTCCCTGGGGGGCCCCCCCTACGAGCAGTACTTC.

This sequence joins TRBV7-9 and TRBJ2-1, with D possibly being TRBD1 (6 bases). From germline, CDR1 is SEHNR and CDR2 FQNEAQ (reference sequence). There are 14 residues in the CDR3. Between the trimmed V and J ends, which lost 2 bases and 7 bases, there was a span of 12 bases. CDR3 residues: CASSLLTGGNEQFF. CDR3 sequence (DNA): TGTGCCAGCAGCTTACTGACAGGTGGTAATGAGCAGTTCTTC.

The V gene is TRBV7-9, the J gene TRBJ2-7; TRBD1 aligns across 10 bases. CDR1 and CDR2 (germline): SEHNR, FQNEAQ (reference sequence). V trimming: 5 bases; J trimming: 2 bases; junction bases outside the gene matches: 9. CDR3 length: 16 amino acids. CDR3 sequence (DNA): TGTGCCAGCAGCCTAATCCGGACAGGGGGAACCTACGAGCAGTACTTC. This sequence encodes CASSLIRTGGTYEQYF.

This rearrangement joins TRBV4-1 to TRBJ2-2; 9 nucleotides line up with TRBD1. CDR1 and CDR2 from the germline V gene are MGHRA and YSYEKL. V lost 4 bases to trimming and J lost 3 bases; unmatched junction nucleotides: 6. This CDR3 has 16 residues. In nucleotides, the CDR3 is TGCGCCAGCAGCCGCGGACAGGGGAGTTACACCGGGGAGCTGTTTTTT. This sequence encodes CASSRGQGSYTGELFF.

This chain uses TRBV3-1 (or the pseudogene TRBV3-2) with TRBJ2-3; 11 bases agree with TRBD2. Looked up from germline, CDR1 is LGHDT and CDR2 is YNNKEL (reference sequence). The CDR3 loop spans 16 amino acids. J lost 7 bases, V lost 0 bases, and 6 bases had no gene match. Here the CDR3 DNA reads TGTGCCAGCAGCCAAGAATGGCTAGCGGGGGGTAATACGCAGTATTTT. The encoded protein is CASSQEWLAGGNTQYF.

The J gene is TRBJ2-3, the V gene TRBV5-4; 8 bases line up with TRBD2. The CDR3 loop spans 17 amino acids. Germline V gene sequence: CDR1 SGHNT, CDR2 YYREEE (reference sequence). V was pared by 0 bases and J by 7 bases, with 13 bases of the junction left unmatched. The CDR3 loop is CASSLGVAGGPSNTQYF. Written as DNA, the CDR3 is TGTGCCAGCAGCTTGGGGGTGGCGGGGGGCCCCAGTAATACGCAGTATTTT.

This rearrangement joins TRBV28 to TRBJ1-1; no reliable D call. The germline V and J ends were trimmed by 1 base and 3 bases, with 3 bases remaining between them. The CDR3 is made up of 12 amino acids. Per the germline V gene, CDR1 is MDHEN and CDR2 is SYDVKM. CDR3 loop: CASSLSDTEAFF. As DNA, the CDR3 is TGTGCCAGCAGTTTATCGGACACTGAAGCTTTCTTT.

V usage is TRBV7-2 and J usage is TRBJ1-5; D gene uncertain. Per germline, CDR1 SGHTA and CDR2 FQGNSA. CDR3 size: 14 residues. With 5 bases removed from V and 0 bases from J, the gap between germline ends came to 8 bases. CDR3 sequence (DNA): TGTGCCAGCAGCCCCGGGAATAGCAATCAGCCCCAGCATTTT. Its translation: CASSPGNSNQPQHF. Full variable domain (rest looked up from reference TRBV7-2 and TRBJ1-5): GAGVSQSPSNKVTEKGKDVELRCDPISGHTALYWYRQSLGQGLEFLIYFQGNSAPDKSGLPSDRFSAERTGGSVSTLTIQRTQQEDSAVYLCASSPGNSNQPQHFGDGTRLSIL.

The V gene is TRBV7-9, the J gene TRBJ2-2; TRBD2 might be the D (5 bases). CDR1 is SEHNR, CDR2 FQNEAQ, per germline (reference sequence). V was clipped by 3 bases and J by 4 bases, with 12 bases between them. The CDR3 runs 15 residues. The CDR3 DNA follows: TGTGCCAGCAGCTTGCTAGGACTTCGCACCGGGGAGCTGTTTTTT. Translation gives CASSLLGLRTGELFF.

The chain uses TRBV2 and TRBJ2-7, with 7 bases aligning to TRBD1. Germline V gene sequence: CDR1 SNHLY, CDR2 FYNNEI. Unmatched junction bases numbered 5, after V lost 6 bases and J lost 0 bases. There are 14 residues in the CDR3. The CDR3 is CASRVTGSSYEQYF. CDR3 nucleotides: TGTGCCAGCAGGGTGACAGGGAGCTCCTACGAGCAGTACTTC.

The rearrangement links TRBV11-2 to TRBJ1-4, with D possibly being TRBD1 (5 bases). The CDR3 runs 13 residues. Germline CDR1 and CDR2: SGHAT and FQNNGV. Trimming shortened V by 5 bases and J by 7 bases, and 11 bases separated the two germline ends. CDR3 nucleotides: TGTGCCAGCAGCCCAGGGTTTCTTGAAAAACTGTTTTTT. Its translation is CASSPGFLEKLFF.

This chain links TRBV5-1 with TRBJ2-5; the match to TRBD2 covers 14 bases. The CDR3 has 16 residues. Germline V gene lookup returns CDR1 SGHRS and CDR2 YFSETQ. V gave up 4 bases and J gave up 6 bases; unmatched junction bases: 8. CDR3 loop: CASSLGLAGGLKTQYF. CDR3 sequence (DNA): TGCGCCAGCAGCCTAGGACTAGCGGGGGGTTTAAAGACCCAGTACTTC.

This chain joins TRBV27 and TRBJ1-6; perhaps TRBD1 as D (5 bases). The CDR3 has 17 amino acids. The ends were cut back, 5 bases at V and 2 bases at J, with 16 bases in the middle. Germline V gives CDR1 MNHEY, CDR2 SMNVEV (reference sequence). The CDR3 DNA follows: TGTGCCAGCAGTCCCCAAATTGTGGGGCCCTATAATTCACCCCTCCACTTT. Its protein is CASSPQIVGPYNSPLHF.

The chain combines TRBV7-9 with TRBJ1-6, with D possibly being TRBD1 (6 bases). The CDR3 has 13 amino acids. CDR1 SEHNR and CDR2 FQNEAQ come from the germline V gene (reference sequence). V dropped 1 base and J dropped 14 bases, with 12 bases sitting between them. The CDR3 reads CASSLEAGAALHF. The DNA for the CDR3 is TGTGCCAGCAGCTTAGAGGCAGGGGCCGCCCTCCACTTT.

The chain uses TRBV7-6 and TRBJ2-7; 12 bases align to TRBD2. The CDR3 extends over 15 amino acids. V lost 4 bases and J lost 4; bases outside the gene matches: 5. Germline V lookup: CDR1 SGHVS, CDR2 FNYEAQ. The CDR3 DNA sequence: TGTGCCAGCAGCTATCTAGCGGGGGGGTCTTACGAGCAGTACTTC. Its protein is CASSYLAGGSYEQYF.

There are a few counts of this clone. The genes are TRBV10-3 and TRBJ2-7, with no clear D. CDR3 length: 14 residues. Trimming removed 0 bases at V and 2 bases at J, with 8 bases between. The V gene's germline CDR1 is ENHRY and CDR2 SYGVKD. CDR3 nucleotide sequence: TGTGCCATCAGTGAGTCGGCAGGCCCCTACGAGCAGTACTTC. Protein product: CAISESAGPYEQYF.

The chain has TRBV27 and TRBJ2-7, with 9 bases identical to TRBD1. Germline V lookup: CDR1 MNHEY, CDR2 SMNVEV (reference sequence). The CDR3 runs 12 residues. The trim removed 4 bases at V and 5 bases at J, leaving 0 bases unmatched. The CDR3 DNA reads TGTGCCAGCAGTTGGACAGGGGACGAGCAGTACTTC. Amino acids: CASSWTGDEQYF.

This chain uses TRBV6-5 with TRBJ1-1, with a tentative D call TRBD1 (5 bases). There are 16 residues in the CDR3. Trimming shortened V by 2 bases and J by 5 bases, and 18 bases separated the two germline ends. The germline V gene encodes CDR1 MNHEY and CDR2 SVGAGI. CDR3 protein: CASSYRAGAWGTEAFF. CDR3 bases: TGTGCCAGCAGTTACCGTGCGGGCGCCTGGGGGACTGAAGCTTTCTTT.